The clone carrying this T cell receptor (beta chain) is a singleton in its sample. This entry belongs to a study of blood T cell repertoires in COVID-19. The wider study: Whether acute or convalescent, the COVID-19 samples came from the United States, Italy and Spain.

V lost 10 bases, J lost 7 bases, and 15 bases stayed unmatched. Per the germline V gene, CDR1 is MNHNS and CDR2 is SASEGT. The CDR3 runs 14 residues. Assay: immunoSEQ multiplex PCR; the TCRdb copy retains only in-frame clones and omits some. The sample records 200,000 to 250,000 clones, roughly 80% being singletons. The TCR sequence derives from a woman older than 75 with acute or convalescent COVID-19. The V call is TRBV6-1, the J call TRBJ2-7; TRBD1 matches 8 bases. Material: peripheral blood. The CDR3 DNA reads as TGTGCCACATCCCTCGACACAGGGGGAAGGGAGCAGTACTTC. It specifies CATSLDTGGREQYF.